One and the same sample provided the 27 T cell receptor beta chains below, sequenced in a study of cytomegalovirus exposure and HLA in healthy donors (dated by TCRdb to the late 2010s). Library prep was done by the immunoSEQ multiplex PCR assay. For the multiplex PCR, a mixture combining 60 forward primers for TCR Vbeta segments and 13 reverse primers for TCR Jbeta segments was used. Sourced from immuneACCESS, this table was stored by TCRdb with only in-frame sequences that have V and J called. A share of the clones is absent; for the studies checked, an unresolved V gene accounts for under half, and the remainder has no known explanation. For this sample there are some 110,000 clones; 9% to 10% appear just once. Of the sample, roughly 3% is held by the ten largest clones. Specimen: PBMCs. Receptor source: a man aged 25-45 years in good health and CMV-seronegative.

This clone was counted between two and nine times. The rearrangement joins TRBV13 to TRBJ2-7, with 11 bases fitting TRBD2. J was trimmed by 6 bases and V by 5 bases; bases with no gene match: 9. From germline, CDR1 is PRHDT and CDR2 FYEKMQ (reference sequence). CDR3 length: 15 residues. The CDR3 loop reads CASSPLAGGLSEQYF. CDR3 nucleotides: TGTGCCAGCAGCCCCCTAGCGGGGGGCCTCAGCGAGCAGTACTTC. The complete variable domain, with remaining parts taken from reference TRBV13 and TRBJ2-7, reads AAGVIQSPRHLIKEKRETATLKCYPIPRHDTVYWYQQGPGQDPQFLISFYEKMQSDKGSIPDRFSAQQFSDYHSELNMSSLELGDSALYFCASSPLAGGLSEQYFGPGTRLTVT.

This clone has more than one count but fewer than ten. The V and J genes are TRBV5-4 and TRBJ2-7; D is undetermined. CDR1 SGHNT and CDR2 YYREEE come from the germline V gene (reference sequence). The CDR3 has 12 amino acids. The V gene lost 0 bases and the J gene lost 3 bases, with 4 bases spanning the gap. The CDR3 region is CASSLDNYEQYF. CDR3 bases: TGTGCCAGCAGCTTGGACAACTACGAGCAGTACTTC.

This clone was seen only a few times. The chain carries TRBV30 and TRBJ1-4; D not resolved. Trimming left V 3 bases short and J 7 bases short, with 12 bases between. The CDR3 consists of 13 residues. Germline V gene lookup returns CDR1 GTSNPN and CDR2 SVGIG (reference sequence). CDR3 coding DNA: TGTGCCTGGAGCGCCGGGGTTAGTGAAAAACTGTTTTTT. It encodes CAWSAGVSEKLFF.

This clone was seen a few times. The CDR3 DNA reads TGCAGCGTTTTGACAGCCTACGAGCAGTACTTC. This codes for CSVLTAYEQYF. This sequence joins TRBV29-1 and TRBJ2-5; a weak D match, TRBD1 (5 bases). The DNA end is more similar to TRBJ2-7, so the J call may be wrong. The germline gives CDR1 SQVTM, CDR2 ANQGSEA. The CDR3 totals 11 residues.

This clone was detected only a few times. The chain is built from TRBV6-5 and TRBJ2-7; 7 nucleotides line up with TRBD2. The trim removed 5 bases at V and 1 base at J, leaving 5 bases unmatched. From germline, CDR1 is MNHEY and CDR2 SVGAGI. The CDR3 has 14 amino acids. The CDR3 DNA reads as TGTGCCAGCAGTACATCCGGGGGGTCCTACGAGCAGTACTTC. Residues: CASSTSGGSYEQYF.

This clone showed up just once. The V gene is TRBV5-4, the J gene TRBJ2-7; 8 bases agree with TRBD2. V shed 5 bases and J 5 bases; nucleotides not matched to a gene: 12. The CDR3 totals 15 residues. Looked up from germline, CDR1 is SGHNT and CDR2 is YYREEE (reference sequence). DNA of the CDR3: TGTGCCAGCAGAAGAACCGGGACTAGTATCGACGAGCAGTACTTC. Its translation: CASRRTGTSIDEQYF.

This clone was seen a few times. V gene TRBV13 combines with J gene TRBJ2-7, with D possibly matching TRBD1 (5 bases). V shed 6 bases and J shed 7 bases, with 16 bases lying between them. This CDR3 contains 13 residues. Germline V gives CDR1 PRHDT, CDR2 FYEKMQ (reference sequence). CDR3 bases: TGTGCCAGCAGACAGGTAGCTTCCTCGGAGCAGTACTTC. Translating it yields CASRQVASSEQYF.

This clone was found a few times. This sequence joins TRBV30 and TRBJ1-1; 7 bases fit TRBD1. V was pared by 4 bases and J by 2 bases, with 4 bases of the junction left unmatched. The CDR3 sequence is 13 residues long. CDR1 is GTSNPN and CDR2 is SVGIG in the germline V gene (reference sequence). Here the CDR3 reads CAWTRDSNTEAFF. The CDR3 DNA follows: TGTGCCTGGACTAGGGACAGTAACACTGAAGCTTTCTTT. The variable domain in full, completed from reference TRBV30 and TRBJ1-1, reads SQTIHQWPATLVQPVGSPLSLECTVEGTSNPNLYWYRQAAGRGLQLLFYSVGIGQISSEVPQNLSASRPQDRQFILSSKKLLLSDSGFYLCAWTRDSNTEAFFGQGTRLTVV.

CDR3 amino acids: CASSWDRNEKLFF. The DNA of the CDR3 is TGTGCCAGCAGCTGGGACAGGAATGAAAAACTGTTTTTT. J is TRBJ1-4 and V is TRBV5-6, with 8 bases fitting TRBD1. With V trimmed by 3 bases and J by 5 bases, 0 bases remained unmatched. Germline-derived CDR1 and CDR2 are SGHDT and YYEEEE. The CDR3 has 13 amino acids. The full variable domain, its missing parts supplied by reference TRBV5-6 and TRBJ1-4, is DAGVTQSPTHLIKTRGQQVTLRCSPKSGHDTVSWYQQALGQGPQFIFQYYEEEERQRGNFPDRFSGHQFPNYSSELNVNALLLGDSALYLCASSWDRNEKLFFGSGTQLSVL.

This clone was seen a few times. The chain couples TRBV2 to TRBJ2-7; unclear D gene. This CDR3 comprises 11 residues. The V and J ends lost 7 bases and 6 bases respectively, with 10 bases between them. Per the germline V gene, CDR1 is SNHLY and CDR2 is FYNNEI. The CDR3 nucleotides are TGTGCCAGCACCGCCCGCGGCGAGCAGTACTTC. Its protein is CASTARGEQYF. The variable domain in full, with the rest retrieved from reference TRBV2 and TRBJ2-7, is EPEVTQTPSHQVTQMGQEVILRCVPISNHLYFYWYRQILGQKVEFLVSFYNNEISEKSEIFDDQFSVERPDGSNFTLKIRSTKLEDSAMYFCASTARGEQYFGPGTRLTVT.

The chain employs TRBV9 and TRBJ1-2; D unclear. Germline CDR1 SGDLS, CDR2 YYNGEE. V shed 4 bases and J shed 4 bases, with 20 bases lying between them. The CDR3 is 16 amino acids. The CDR3: CASSLEVVGEGYGYTF. The DNA of the CDR3 is TGTGCCAGCAGCCTCGAGGTTGTCGGGGAAGGCTATGGCTACACCTTC.

This clone was seen a few times. The chain is built from TRBV27 and TRBJ1-1; perhaps TRBD1 as D (5 bases). CDR1 is MNHEY and CDR2 is SMNVEV in the germline V gene (reference sequence). CDR3 length: 15 amino acids. Trimming removed 3 bases at V and 2 bases at J, with 13 bases between. CDR3 amino acids: CASSLRPQGNTEAFF. The CDR3 DNA sequence: TGTGCCAGCAGTTTGAGGCCCCAGGGTAACACTGAAGCTTTCTTT.

The sample holds a few counts of this clone. The genes are TRBV5-4 and TRBJ2-1, with 10 positions matching TRBD1. This CDR3 spans 16 amino acids. The V gene's germline CDR1 is SGHNT and CDR2 YYREEE (reference sequence). Trimming at V came to 3 bases and at J to 1 base, leaving 4 bases not matched to a gene. CDR3 sequence: CASSSGQGRSYNEQFF. The CDR3 DNA reads as TGTGCCAGCAGCTCGGGACAGGGGAGGTCCTACAATGAGCAGTTCTTC.

This clone was recorded a few times. The chain joins TRBV2 to TRBJ2-7, with 7 positions matching TRBD1. The CDR3 runs 14 residues. Germline V CDR1 and CDR2: SNHLY, FYNNEI. Trimming took 5 bases from V and 2 from J; bases not matched to a gene: 6. CDR3 residues: CASSQRQGTYEQYF. The DNA of the CDR3 is TGTGCCAGCAGTCAAAGACAGGGAACCTACGAGCAGTACTTC.

The chain combines TRBV6-6 with TRBJ2-7, with 10 bases lining up with TRBD2. Germline values: CDR1 MNHNY, CDR2 SVGAGI (reference sequence). CDR3 size: 15 residues. V gave up 0 bases and J gave up 4 bases; unmatched junction bases: 3. CDR3 protein: CASSYSELAGYEQYF. CDR3 coding DNA: TGTGCCAGCAGTTACTCGGAACTAGCGGGATACGAGCAGTACTTC.

This clone turned up a few times. This chain links TRBV21-1 with TRBJ2-7; TRBD1 is the table's D call, not checked against the DNA. TRBV21-1 is marked as a pseudogene. The CDR3 loop spans 17 amino acids. The CDR3 loop reads CASSKKYTGTGFHEQYF. CDR3 DNA: TGTGCCAGCAGCAAAAAGTATACGGGGACAGGGTTCCACGAGCAGTACTTC.

This clone was recorded a few times. The chain links TRBV30 to TRBJ2-5; TRBD1 matches 8 bases. This CDR3 region has 13 residues. V shed 6 bases and J 5 bases; nucleotides not matched to a gene: 8. Looked up from germline, CDR1 is GTSNPN and CDR2 is SVGIG (reference sequence). For the CDR3, the DNA is TGTGCCTGTGCGACAGGGGCGATGGAGACCCAGTACTTC. Protein: CACATGAMETQYF.

The chain combines TRBV4-1 with TRBJ2-2; 13 bases agree with TRBD2. Unmatched junction bases numbered 5, after V lost 4 bases and J lost 0 bases. There are 18 residues in the CDR3. Germline-derived CDR1 and CDR2 are MGHRA and YSYEKL. The DNA for the CDR3 is TGCGCCAGCAGCCCCCCGACTAGCGGGAGGTCGAACACCGGGGAGCTGTTTTTT. It translates to CASSPPTSGRSNTGELFF.

The gene calls are TRBV11-2 and TRBJ1-2; D is ambiguous. Germline CDR1 reads SGHAT; CDR2 reads FQNNGV. Trimming removed 5 bases from V and 3 bases from J, with 10 bases in between. The CDR3 totals 13 residues. CDR3 region: CASSPLGYYGYTF. The CDR3 region has the DNA TGTGCCAGCAGCCCACTAGGGTACTATGGCTACACCTTC.

As DNA, the CDR3 is TGTGCCAGCAGCGCAGGGGTATATCAGCCCCAGCATTTT. Its protein is CASSAGVYQPQHF. The chain joins TRBV11-2 to TRBJ1-5, with D possibly being TRBD1 (6 bases). The V end was cut by 5 bases, the J end by 5 bases, with 10 bases between. Per germline, CDR1 SGHAT and CDR2 FQNNGV. This CDR3 is 13 amino acids long.

The chain is built from TRBV6-5 and TRBJ2-1; weak D call: TRBD2 (7 bases). V gave up 7 bases and J gave up 9 bases, with 19 bases separating them. There are 14 residues in the CDR3. CDR1 MNHEY and CDR2 SVGAGI come from the germline V gene. For the CDR3, the DNA is TGTGCCAGCAACTCTCACGGGGGAGGGGGTGAGCAGTTCTTC. Translation gives CASNSHGGGGEQFF.

The V and J genes are TRBV5-1 and TRBJ2-5; possibly TRBD1 for D (5 bases). CDR1 is SGHRS and CDR2 is YFSETQ in the germline V gene. There are 15 residues in the CDR3. Trimming stripped 0 bases from V and 5 bases from J, with 14 bases between. The CDR3 here is CASSLGQLQGETQYF. CDR3 bases: TGCGCCAGCAGCTTGGGACAGCTTCAAGGCGAGACCCAGTACTTC.

The V gene is TRBV10-3, the J gene TRBJ2-6; maybe TRBD2 (6 bases). The CDR3 is 16 residues long. Germline assignment: CDR1 ENHRY and CDR2 SYGVKD. Deletions cut 8 bases from V and 0 bases from J, with 14 bases between. CDR3 DNA sequence: TGTGCCATCGGCGGGACGGGGGACTCTGGGGCCAACGTCCTGACTTTC. Its translation is CAIGGTGDSGANVLTF.

This rearrangement joins TRBV7-2 to TRBJ2-5, with 7 bases fitting TRBD2. From germline, CDR1 is SGHTA and CDR2 FQGNSA. The CDR3 length is 15 residues. Germline trimming cut 2 bases from V and 6 bases from J; bases unmatched to any gene: 9. CDR3 DNA: TGTGCCAGCAGCTTATCTTTGACTAGCTTCCAGACCCAGTACTTC. Translation: CASSLSLTSFQTQYF. The full variable domain, completed using reference TRBV7-2 and TRBJ2-5, is GAGVSQSPSNKVTEKGKDVELRCDPISGHTALYWYRQSLGQGLEFLIYFQGNSAPDKSGLPSDRFSAERTGGSVSTLTIQRTQQEDSAVYLCASSLSLTSFQTQYFGPGTRLLVL.

This chain links TRBV30 with TRBJ2-7, with TRBD1 matching 9 bases. CDR3 length: 14 amino acids. The V segment lost 5 bases and the J segment 1 base; nucleotides outside the gene matches: 6. Germline values: CDR1 GTSNPN, CDR2 SVGIG (reference sequence). CDR3 sequence: CAWGGGQGSYEQYF. Here the CDR3 DNA reads TGTGCCTGGGGAGGGGGACAGGGTTCCTACGAGCAGTACTTC.

V gene TRBV2 combines with J gene TRBJ1-1; 9 bases match TRBD1. CDR1 and CDR2 from the germline V gene are SNHLY and FYNNEI. The CDR3 loop spans 12 amino acids. Losses at the gene ends were 6 bases for V and 7 bases for J; bases not matched to a gene: 3. As DNA, the CDR3 is TGTGCCAGCAGGGGACAGGGCTTTGAAGCTTTCTTT. It translates to CASRGQGFEAFF.

The chain employs TRBV5-4 and TRBJ1-2, with D possibly being TRBD1 (5 bases). The CDR3 runs 14 residues. Germline loops: CDR1 SGHNT, CDR2 YYREEE (reference sequence). V dropped 0 bases and J dropped 4 bases, with 10 bases sitting between them. The CDR3 DNA sequence: TGTGCCAGCAGCTTGGGGTCCGGGGGCTATGGCTACACCTTC. Its protein is CASSLGSGGYGYTF.